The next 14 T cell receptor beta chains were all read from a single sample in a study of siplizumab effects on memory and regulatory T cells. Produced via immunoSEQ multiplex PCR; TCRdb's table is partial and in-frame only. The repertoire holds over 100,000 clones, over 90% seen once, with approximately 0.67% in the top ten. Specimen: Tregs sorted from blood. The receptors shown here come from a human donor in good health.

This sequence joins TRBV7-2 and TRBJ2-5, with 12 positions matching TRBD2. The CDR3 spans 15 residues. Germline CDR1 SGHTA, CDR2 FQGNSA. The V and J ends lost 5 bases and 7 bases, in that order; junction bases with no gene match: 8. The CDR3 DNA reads TGTGCCAGCAGCCTGACTAGCGGGAGTGATGGGACCCAGTACTTC. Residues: CASSLTSGSDGTQYF.

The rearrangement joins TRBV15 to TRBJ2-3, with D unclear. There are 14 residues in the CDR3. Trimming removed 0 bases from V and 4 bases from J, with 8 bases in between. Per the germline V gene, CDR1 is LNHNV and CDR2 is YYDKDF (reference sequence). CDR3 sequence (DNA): TGTGCCACCAGCAGAGATTTTGATGCAGATACGCAGTATTTT. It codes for CATSRDFDADTQYF.

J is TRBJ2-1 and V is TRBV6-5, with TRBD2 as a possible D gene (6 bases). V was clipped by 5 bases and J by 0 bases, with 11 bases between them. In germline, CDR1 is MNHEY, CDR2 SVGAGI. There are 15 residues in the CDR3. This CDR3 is CASSGSGSSYNEQFF. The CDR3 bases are TGTGCCAGCAGTGGTAGCGGTAGCTCCTACAATGAGCAGTTCTTC.

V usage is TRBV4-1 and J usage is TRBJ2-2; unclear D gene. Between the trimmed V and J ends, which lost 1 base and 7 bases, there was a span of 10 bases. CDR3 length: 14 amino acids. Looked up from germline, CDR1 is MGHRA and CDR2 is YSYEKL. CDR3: CASSQVETGGELFF. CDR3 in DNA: TGCGCCAGCAGCCAAGTGGAAACGGGCGGGGAGCTGTTTTTT.

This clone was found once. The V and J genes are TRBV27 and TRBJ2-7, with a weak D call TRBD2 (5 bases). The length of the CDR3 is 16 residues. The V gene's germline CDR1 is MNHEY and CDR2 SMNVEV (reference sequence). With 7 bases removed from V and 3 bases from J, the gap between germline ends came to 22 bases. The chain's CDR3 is CASKIDGSGGLYEQYF. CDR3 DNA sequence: TGTGCCAGCAAGATCGATGGCAGCGGAGGCCTCTACGAGCAGTACTTC.

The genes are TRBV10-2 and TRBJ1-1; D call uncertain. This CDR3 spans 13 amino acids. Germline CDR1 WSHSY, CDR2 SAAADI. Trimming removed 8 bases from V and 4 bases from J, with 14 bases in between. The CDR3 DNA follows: TGCGCCAGCCGAGGCGTCGGGCCCACTGAAGCTTTCTTT. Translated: CASRGVGPTEAFF.

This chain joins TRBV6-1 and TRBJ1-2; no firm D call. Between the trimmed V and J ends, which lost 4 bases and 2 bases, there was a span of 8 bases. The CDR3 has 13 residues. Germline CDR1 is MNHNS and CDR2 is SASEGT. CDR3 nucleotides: TGTGCCAGCAGTGGGAGACACAACTATGGCTACACCTTC. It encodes CASSGRHNYGYTF.

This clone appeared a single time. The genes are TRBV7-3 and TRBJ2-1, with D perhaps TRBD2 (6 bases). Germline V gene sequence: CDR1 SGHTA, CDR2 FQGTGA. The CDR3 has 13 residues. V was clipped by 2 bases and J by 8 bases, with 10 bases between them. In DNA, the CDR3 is TGTGCCAGCAGCTTAGGCGGGATCGATGAGCAGTTCTTC. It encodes CASSLGGIDEQFF.

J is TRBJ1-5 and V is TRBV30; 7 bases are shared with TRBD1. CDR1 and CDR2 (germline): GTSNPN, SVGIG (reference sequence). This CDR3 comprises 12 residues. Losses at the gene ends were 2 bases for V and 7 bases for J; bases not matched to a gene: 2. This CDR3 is CAWSRGGQPQHF. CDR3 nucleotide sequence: TGTGCCTGGAGTAGAGGGGGCCAGCCCCAGCATTTT.

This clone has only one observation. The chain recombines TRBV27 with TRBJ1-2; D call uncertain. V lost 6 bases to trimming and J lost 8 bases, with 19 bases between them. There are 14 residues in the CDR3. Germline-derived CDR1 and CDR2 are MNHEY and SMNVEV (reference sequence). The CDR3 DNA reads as TGTGCCAGCAGACATGACCGGATGGGTGGGGGCTACACCTTC. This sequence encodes CASRHDRMGGGYTF.

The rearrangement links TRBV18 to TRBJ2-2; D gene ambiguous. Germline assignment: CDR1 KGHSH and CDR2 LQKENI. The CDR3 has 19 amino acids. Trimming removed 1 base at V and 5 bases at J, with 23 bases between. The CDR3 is CASSPQMGSSIVWTGELFF. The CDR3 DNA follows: TGTGCCAGCTCACCACAAATGGGTTCCAGCATAGTGTGGACCGGGGAGCTGTTTTTT.

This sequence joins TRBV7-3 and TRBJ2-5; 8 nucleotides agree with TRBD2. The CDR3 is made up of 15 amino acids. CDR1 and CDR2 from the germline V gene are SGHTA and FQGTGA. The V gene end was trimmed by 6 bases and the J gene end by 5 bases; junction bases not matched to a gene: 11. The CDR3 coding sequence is TGTGCCAGCAGTACGGGGGGGCATGCCAGCGAGACCCAGTACTTC. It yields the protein CASSTGGHASETQYF.

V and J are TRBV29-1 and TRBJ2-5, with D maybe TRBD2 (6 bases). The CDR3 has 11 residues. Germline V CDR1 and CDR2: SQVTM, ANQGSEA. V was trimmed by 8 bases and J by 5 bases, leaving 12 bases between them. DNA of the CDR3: TGCAGCTGTACGGGACTGGAGACCCAGTACTTC. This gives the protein CSCTGLETQYF.

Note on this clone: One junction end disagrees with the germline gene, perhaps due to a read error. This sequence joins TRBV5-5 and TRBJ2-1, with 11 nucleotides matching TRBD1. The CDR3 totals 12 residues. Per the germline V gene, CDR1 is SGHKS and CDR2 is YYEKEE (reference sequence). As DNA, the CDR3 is TGTGCCAGCAGCTCGGGAGGACAGGGGGCGGTCTTC. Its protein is CASSSGGQGAVF.